This TCR beta chain was sequenced during a study of blood T cell repertoires in COVID-19. Background on the study: Sites in the United States, Italy and Spain provided acute and convalescent COVID-19 samples.

The count of this clone is one. The germline CDR1 and CDR2 sequences are MNHEY and SMNVEV (reference sequence). Trimming removed 1 base at V and 0 bases at J, with 11 bases between. The CDR3 sequence is 16 residues long. Sequencing was performed with immunoSEQ multiplex PCR; in TCRdb, only in-frame clones are kept and a portion is missing. The sample yields 380,000 or so clones, over 65% seen once. The receptor was derived from a human donor with acute or convalescent COVID-19. The donor label of this sample is uncertain. This chain joins TRBV27 and TRBJ2-3; D possibly corresponds to TRBD1 (5 bases). Sequencing used peripheral blood. CDR3 nucleotide sequence: TGTGCCAGCAGTTTATTTAGGGGTTCTAGCACAGATACGCAGTATTTT. Protein sequence: CASSLFRGSSTDTQYF.